The sequence of this T cell receptor (beta chain) was determined in a study of OX40 agonist ivuxolimab in advanced cancers. In terms of the full investigation: Ivuxolimab was a fully human IgG2 agonistic monoclonal antibody targeting the costimulatory receptor OX40 (CD134). The paper covers the monotherapy dose-escalation part of the phase I ivuxolimab trial, which included N of about 56 patients. Partial responses were achieved by three dose-escalation patients, of whom one had hepatocellular carcinoma and two had cutaneous melanoma. Of the roughly 50 dose-escalation patients, hepatocellular carcinoma was present in approximately 20, melanoma in roughly 15, renal cell carcinoma in 9 and head and neck cancer in 9. Intravenous ivuxolimab was administered to patients every 2 weeks at six dose levels: 0.01, 0.1, 0.3, 1.5, 3 and 10 mg/kg. Peripheral TCRbeta sequencing was intended to test whether TCR sequence diversity was altered and clonal T-cell expansion was caused by ivuxolimab. In the dose-escalation cohort, roughly four fifths of patients were male, and the mean age was approximately 60 years, with a range of about 23 to 90. Patients were allowed to have had prior anti-PD-1, anti-PD-L1 or anti-CTLA-4 therapy, and approximately 40% of the dose-escalation patients had previously received checkpoint inhibitors. Overall study outcomes, separate from this receptor: After ivuxolimab, CD8+ T cells had more expanded clones than CD4+ T cells on average. Low levels of normalized T-cell clonal expansion were also seen in some patients who did not respond. Antigen specificity was not determined for the clonally expanded peripheral T cells. Clonal expansion of both CD4+ and CD8+ blood T cells was observed from baseline to week 6 at doses 0.1 to 3.0 mg/kg. In the 0.1-3.0 mg/kg groups, partial responders were among the patients with the lowest normalized peripheral clonal expansion, particularly in CD8+ T cells.

The CDR3 sequence holds 15 residues, the cysteine and phenylalanine included. This entry keeps only the CDR3 DNA: 45 bases, framed from base 1. Looking up the germline V gene yields CDR1 SGHNT and CDR2 YENEEA. For this chain, trimming is 5 bases at the V end and 0 bases at the J end, and the number of junction bases without a gene match is 3. The trial excluded patients who had a history of autoimmune disease or were on systemic immunosuppression. Peripheral blood for TCR sequencing was collected from all dose cohorts at baseline, on cycle 4 day 1, and on cycle 7 day 1. The samples were drawn from a first-in-human, open-label, multicenter phase I dose-escalation trial of ivuxolimab. Adults with locally advanced or metastatic melanoma, renal cell carcinoma, hepatocellular carcinoma or head and neck squamous cell carcinoma were enrolled in the trial. Before TCR sequencing, CD4+ T cells and CD8+ T cells from peripheral blood were sorted into separate populations.

This clone showed up just once. The specificity of this receptor is unknown. No much larger clone exists at a distance of one base, and base qualities are not known. To sequence the TCRbeta CDR3 region, genomic DNA was isolated from the sorted cells. The immunoSEQ Assay was used for sequencing of TCRbeta CDR3 regions. What TCRdb holds here is the immuneACCESS table cut down to in-frame rearrangements. Part of the clones is not present; checked against another copy, under half of the missing clones reflect an unresolved V gene, and the others are unexplained. This sample comprises over 55,000 clones, 90% to 95% of them detected only once. The leading ten clones occupy about 2.4% of the sample.

This sequence uses TRBV11-3 and TRBJ2-7; 11 bases in between match TRBD1. The material sequenced was CD4+ or CD8+ T cells sorted from blood, taken in a trial of the OX40 agonist ivuxolimab. This receptor was taken from an adult with an advanced solid tumor such as melanoma, head and neck, liver or kidney cancer. In nucleotides, the sequence is TGTGCCAGCAGCCCCGGACAGGGGGCCTCCTACGAGCAGTACTTC. This gives the protein CASSPGQGASYEQYF.